This entry lists 18 T cell receptor beta chains sequenced from one sample in a study of long-term antiretroviral therapy in people with HIV. immunoSEQ v3.0 was run at survey level. Profiling relied on immunoSEQ multiplex PCR, and the TCRdb table lists in-frame clones only, not all of them. This repertoire shows under 30,000 clones, about 85% found once; its top ten account for 8% to 9%. The source material was unsorted PBMCs, sampled 3 years after starting antiretroviral therapy. These receptors were obtained from a man in his forties with HIV.

The chain links TRBV30 to TRBJ1-4; D unresolved. This CDR3 is 14 amino acids long. Trimming removed 0 bases at V and 5 bases at J, with 10 bases between. Per germline, CDR1 GTSNPN and CDR2 SVGIG (reference sequence). The CDR3 region is CAWSVPVINEKLFF. In nucleotides, the CDR3 is TGTGCCTGGAGTGTACCGGTTATCAATGAAAAACTGTTTTTT.

The genes are TRBV12-1 and TRBJ1-3. TRBV12-1 is labeled a pseudogene. The CDR3 runs to 16 residues. In DNA form, the CDR3 reads TGTGCCAGCAGCTTTGCGGGGGAGAACTCTGGAAACACCATATATTTT. Translation gives CASSFAGENSGNTIYF.

This clone was counted a few times. The V call is TRBV7-9, the J call TRBJ1-2, with D perhaps TRBD1 (6 bases). Germline-derived CDR1 and CDR2 are SEHNR and FQNEAQ (reference sequence). The CDR3 extends over 16 amino acids. V gave up 5 bases and J gave up 3 bases, with 19 bases separating them. The CDR3 nucleotides read TGTGCCAGCAGCCCATACTTCCGGGACACGGACTATGGCTACACCTTC. Protein: CASSPYFRDTDYGYTF.

This chain links TRBV5-1 with TRBJ2-7; D is possibly TRBD1 or TRBD2 (5 bases each). Germline V gene lookup returns CDR1 SGHRS and CDR2 YFSETQ. The V end was cut by 6 bases, the J end by 6 bases, with 13 bases between. This CDR3 spans 12 amino acids. CDR3 in amino acids: CASIGAWGEQYF. The CDR3 DNA sequence: TGCGCCAGCATCGGGGCCTGGGGCGAGCAGTACTTC.

The chain couples TRBV19 to TRBJ1-1; D not certain. The germline V gene has CDR1 LNHDA and CDR2 SQIVND (reference sequence). V was shortened by 4 bases and J by 4 bases, with 7 bases between the two germline ends. This CDR3 region has 12 residues. The CDR3 DNA reads TGTGCCAGTAGTACTACCGGCACTGAAGCTTTCTTT. Translated, it gives CASSTTGTEAFF.

The rearrangement links TRBV6-1 to TRBJ2-6; no firm D call. Between the trimmed V and J ends, which lost 6 bases and 1 base, there was a span of 13 bases. This CDR3 has 16 residues. Germline V lookup: CDR1 MNHNS, CDR2 SASEGT. CDR3: CASSETPSSGANVLTF. DNA of the CDR3: TGTGCCAGCAGCGAAACACCATCTTCTGGGGCCAACGTCCTGACTTTC.

The chain employs TRBV6-6 and TRBJ1-2, with no clear D. This CDR3 region has 14 residues. In germline, CDR1 is MNHNY, CDR2 SVGAGI (reference sequence). Trimming left V 7 bases short and J 6 bases short, with 18 bases between. This CDR3 is CASILRSGRDGYTF. CDR3 coding DNA: TGTGCCAGCATCCTCCGATCCGGAAGAGATGGCTACACCTTC.

The chain carries TRBV29-1 and TRBJ2-1; 13 bases match TRBD2. The germline CDR1 and CDR2 sequences are SQVTM and ANQGSEA. This CDR3 has 15 amino acids. J gave up 8 bases and V 5 bases, and 9 bases lay outside the gene matches. The chain's CDR3 is CSVQGGLAGDDEQFF. The CDR3, as DNA: TGCAGCGTTCAAGGAGGACTAGCGGGAGATGATGAGCAGTTCTTC.

The chain has TRBV5-1 and TRBJ1-1; D is uncertain. Trimming shortened V by 5 bases and J by 8 bases, and 13 bases separated the two germline ends. The germline CDR1 and CDR2 sequences are SGHRS and YFSETQ. This CDR3 has 12 residues. CDR3 sequence: CASSSQGTEAFF. CDR3 sequence (DNA): TGCGCCAGCAGTTCCCAAGGCACGGAAGCTTTCTTT.

This sequence joins TRBV11-2 and TRBJ1-1; D unclear. Trimming took 5 bases from V and 4 from J, leaving 14 bases between them. The CDR3 is 14 amino acids. Germline CDR1 reads SGHAT; CDR2 reads FQNNGV. Here the CDR3 reads CASSPPTKVTEAFF. The DNA of the CDR3 is TGTGCCAGCAGCCCCCCGACCAAGGTCACTGAAGCTTTCTTT.

A single count supports this clone. V gene TRBV10-3 combines with J gene TRBJ2-6; 10 nucleotides agree with TRBD1. With 9 bases clipped from V and 1 base from J, the junction kept 6 bases outside the gene matches. There are 16 residues in the CDR3. Germline loops: CDR1 ENHRY, CDR2 SYGVKD. The CDR3 nucleotides read TGTGCCATTCCCGGGACAGGGGATTCTGGGGCCAACGTCCTGACTTTC. Encoded protein: CAIPGTGDSGANVLTF.

V gene TRBV4-2 combines with J gene TRBJ2-3; 14 bases match TRBD2. Germline V gives CDR1 LGHNA, CDR2 YNFKEQ. The CDR3 runs to 19 residues. The ends lost 2 bases at V and 0 bases at J; junction bases unmatched: 7. CDR3 sequence reads: CASSQSGTSGSLSTDTQYF. DNA of the CDR3: TGTGCCAGCAGCCAATCCGGGACTAGCGGGAGTCTCAGCACAGATACGCAGTATTTT.

The rearrangement uses TRBV29-1 and TRBJ1-1; D is ambiguous. Between the trimmed V and J ends, which lost 1 base and 1 base, there was a span of 4 bases. The CDR3 contains 12 residues. Germline V gives CDR1 SQVTM, CDR2 ANQGSEA. The CDR3 sequence is CSVEGQNTEAFF. CDR3 DNA: TGCAGCGTTGAAGGTCAGAACACTGAAGCTTTCTTT. Supplemented by reference TRBV29-1 and TRBJ1-1, the full variable domain reads SAVISQKPSRDICQRGTSLTIQCQVDSQVTMMFWYRQQPGQSLTLIATANQGSEATYESGFVIDKFPISRPNLTFSTLTVSNMSPEDSSIYLCSVEGQNTEAFFGQGTRLTVV.

The chain uses TRBV11-2 and TRBJ2-1, with D unresolved. Germline assignment: CDR1 SGHAT and CDR2 FQNNGV. The CDR3 is made up of 10 amino acids. The V end was cut by 2 bases, the J end by 9 bases, with 2 bases between. The chain's CDR3 is CASSLSEQFF. The DNA for the CDR3 is TGTGCCAGCAGCTTAAGTGAGCAGTTCTTC.

This clone was observed a single time. J is TRBJ2-3 and V is TRBV2; 9 positions match TRBD1. The germline gives CDR1 SNHLY, CDR2 FYNNEI. CDR3 size: 12 residues. The CDR3 region is CVQGADTDTQYF. CDR3 nucleotide sequence: TGTGTACAGGGGGCGGACACAGATACGCAGTATTTT.

V gene TRBV7-9 combines with J gene TRBJ1-1; D gene unclear. This CDR3 has 16 amino acids. Germline values: CDR1 SEHNR, CDR2 FQNEAQ (reference sequence). Trimming left V 4 bases short and J 7 bases short, with 22 bases between. CDR3: CASSSIRTSEPSEAFF. The CDR3 DNA is TGTGCCAGCAGCTCCATCCGGACCTCTGAACCCAGTGAAGCTTTCTTT. Combining the CDR3 with reference TRBV7-9 and TRBJ1-1 gives the whole variable domain DTGVSQNPRHKITKRGQNVTFRCDPISEHNRLYWYRQTLGQGPEFLTYFQNEAQLEKSRLLSDRFSAERPKGSFSTLEIQRTEQGDSAMYLCASSSIRTSEPSEAFFGQGTRLTVV.

This rearrangement joins TRBV5-8 to TRBJ2-7; D is unclear. V was trimmed by 1 base and J by 9 bases, leaving 11 bases between them. CDR3 size: 12 residues. Germline values: CDR1 SGHTS, CDR2 YDEGEE. Here the CDR3 reads CASSLPAPGQYF. As DNA, the CDR3 is TGTGCCAGCAGCTTGCCCGCCCCCGGGCAGTACTTC.

V usage is TRBV7-9 and J usage is TRBJ2-7; TRBD1 agrees at 9 bases. The V gene end was trimmed by 1 base and the J gene end by 0 bases; junction bases not matched to a gene: 4. The length of the CDR3 is 16 residues. Germline V gene data show CDR1 as SEHNR and CDR2 as FQNEAQ (reference sequence). CDR3 region: CASSLVPGQGSYEQYF. The CDR3 region has the DNA TGTGCCAGCAGCTTAGTCCCGGGACAGGGCTCCTACGAGCAGTACTTC.